This T cell receptor (beta chain) comes out of a study of T-cell memory formation after mild COVID-19. MiXCR was run by TCRdb on the 5' RACE reads, yielding one entry per CDR3 protein. Of about 110,000 distinct CDR3 sequences in the sample, 15% to 20% were seen once. This clonotype turned up a few times. The antigen is undetermined. Broader study findings: Clones contracting day 15 to 85 were balanced CD4/CD8; later expanders leaned CD4+. CD4+ contracting clones lay mainly in CM and EM, CD8+ ones in EMRA.

The germline V gene encodes CDR1 SNHLY and CDR2 FYNNEI. The ends were cut back, 1 base at V and 0 bases at J, with 10 bases in the middle. CDR3 length equals 15 residues. Sample: PBMCs or a T cell subset sorted from them (not recorded which). This TCR came from an adult woman who had mild COVID-19 (a few samples of this study predate the infection). Cell type and time point are not known. The chain is built from TRBV2 and TRBJ2-7; weak D call: TRBD2 (5 bases). CDR3 sequence (DNA): TGTGCCAGCAGTGAAGGGGGTAGCGCCTCCTACGAGCAGTACTTC. Translating it yields CASSEGGSASYEQYF.